A selection of T cell receptor beta chains follows, all from one sample in a study of regulatory and conventional T cells in RAG deficiency. TCRdb's copy holds only in-frame clones and misses some; the assay was immunoSEQ multiplex PCR. The data hold more than 40,000 clones, with about 90% observed a single time. These same data were also listed under a study on regulatory T cells.

Sample: CD4+ effector T cells sorted from blood. Receptor source: a human donor in good health. Each CDR3 is given with its conserved first and last residue. Fields, in order: J gene, clone size, V gene, D gene, CDR3 length, CDR3 DNA, CDR3 protein. D genes are given only for firm matches. Not all rows give a size; the values are once, few, many and, for expanded clones, a class.

TRBJ1-2 - TRBV6-1 - 10 TGTGCCAGTAGTTTACAGACGGTCACCTTC CASSLQTVTF
TRBJ2-7 - TRBV27 TRBD2 17 TGTGCCAGCAGTCGGGGACTAGCGGCCACTGGGTCCTACGAGCAGTACTTC CASSRGLAATGSYEQYF
TRBJ1-6 - TRBV6-5 - 15 TGTGCCAGCAGTTACGGGGTTAGCCATAATTCACCCCTCCACTTT CASSYGVSHNSPLHF
TRBJ1-1 - TRBV14 - 13 TGTGCCAGCAGCCAAGGTACAGGGATGGAAGCTTTCTTT CASSQGTGMEAFF
TRBJ1-5 - TRBV6-5 - 14 TGTGCCAGCAGTAAGGACAGCAGCAATCAGCCCCAGCATTTT CASSKDSSNQPQHF
TRBJ2-1 - TRBV5-1 - 15 TGCGCCAGCAGCTTGGGGGAAGCCCCTTACAATGAGCAGTTCTTC CASSLGEAPYNEQFF
TRBJ2-4 once TRBV6-5 - 15 TGTGCCAGCAGTTACTTGCAGGGGGCCAAAAACATTCAGTACTTC CASSYLQGAKNIQYF
TRBJ2-5 - TRBV5-1 - 16 TGCGCCAGCACCGAGGGATTTCAGGGCATACAAGAGACCCAGTACTTC CASTEGFQGIQETQYF
TRBJ2-7 - TRBV2 - 11 TGTGCCAGCAGTGGCAAAAACGAGCAGTACTTC CASSGKNEQYF
TRBJ2-6 once TRBV6-1 - 18 TGTGCCAGCAGTGAAATCGCCAGGGGATTTACTGGGGCCAACGTCCTGACTTTC CASSEIARGFTGANVLTF
TRBJ1-1 - TRBV6-5 TRBD1 12 TGTGCCAGCAGACAGGGGGCGTCCGAAGCTTTCTTT CASRQGASEAFF
TRBJ2-1 - TRBV6-6 TRBD2 16 TGTGCCAGCAGCCAAACTAGCGGGAGGGGGCGGCAAGAGCAGTTCTTC CASSQTSGRGRQEQFF
TRBJ2-7 - TRBV11-2 - 14 TGTGCCAGCAGCTTCCAGGGTGGATCCTACGAGCAGTACTTC CASSFQGGSYEQYF
TRBJ2-3 - TRBV19 - 12 TGTGCCTCCGCACACTGGGGAGATACGCAGTATTTT CASAHWGDTQYF
TRBJ2-1 - TRBV5-4 TRBD2 16 TGTGCCAGCAGCCCCGAAGCGGGAGGGCCATACAATGAGCAGTTCTTC CASSPEAGGPYNEQFF
TRBJ2-7 - TRBV6-1 - 12 TGTGCCAGCAGTGAAGATAGGTACGAGCAGTACTTC CASSEDRYEQYF
TRBJ1-1 once TRBV6-6 - 13 TGTGCCAGCAGAACGGACAGCCCTATTGAAGCTTTCTTT CASRTDSPIEAFF
TRBJ2-5 - TRBV6-4 - 15 TGTGCCAGCAGTAAGGACGGGTTGGACCAAGAGACCCAGTACTTC CASSKDGLDQETQYF
TRBJ2-7 - TRBV20-1 TRBD1 11 TGCAGTGCCCGACAGGGAAACGAGCAGTACTTC CSARQGNEQYF
TRBJ1-4 - TRBV6-5 - 16 TGTGCCAGCAGTTATGCGTCAGGCAGGGTTGATGAAAAACTGTTTTTT CASSYASGRVDEKLFF
TRBJ2-5 - TRBV5-6 - 13 TGTGCCAGCAGCTTGGTGGCCGCCGGGACCCAGTACTTC CASSLVAAGTQYF
TRBJ1-1 - TRBV27 - 13 TGTGCCAGCAGTCAAGGGGGGAACACTGAAGCTTTCTTT CASSQGGNTEAFF
TRBJ1-2 - TRBV19 TRBD1 17 TGTGCCAGTAGTATGTGGGCCCGGGACAGGGAGAACTATGGCTACACCTTT CASSMWARDRENYGYTF
TRBJ2-2 - TRBV7-9 - 16 TGTGCCAGCAGCTTTGTTGGAACGGGAAGAACCGGGGAGCTGTTTTTT CASSFVGTGRTGELFF
TRBJ2-3 - TRBV7-7 - 15 TGTGCTAGCAGCTTAGGGGGACTAAGCACAGATACGCAGTATTTT CASSLGGLSTDTQYF
TRBJ1-2 - TRBV29-1 TRBD1 14 TGCAGCGTTGAAGACAAGGGACAGGGGGCTGGCTACACCTTC CSVEDKGQGAGYTF
TRBJ2-7 - TRBV5-1 TRBD1 14 TGCGCCAGCAGCCCGACAGGGGGCTCCTACGAGCAGTACTTC CASSPTGGSYEQYF
TRBJ1-6 few TRBV18 TRBD1 15 TGTGCCAGCTCACCAGGACAGGGTAGTAATTCACCCCTCCACTTT CASSPGQGSNSPLHF
TRBJ2-7 - TRBV6-1 TRBD1 15 TGTGCCAGCAGCAGACAGGACAGGGGGGGGTACGAGCAGTACTTC CASSRQDRGGYEQYF
TRBJ2-1 - TRBV5-1 TRBD2 17 TGCGCCAGCAGCTTATCGGGCGGGACTAGCTTATACAATGAGCAGTTCTTC CASSLSGGTSLYNEQFF
TRBJ2-3 - TRBV19 TRBD2 16 TGTGCCAGTAGTATAAGGCTAGCGGTTAACACAGATACGCAGTATTTT CASSIRLAVNTDTQYF
TRBJ1-6 - TRBV6-5 - 15 TGTGCCAGCAGTTTACTTTCAGGGTTTAATTCACCCCTCCACTTT CASSLLSGFNSPLHF
TRBJ2-1 - TRBV7-8 TRBD1 16 TGTGCCAGCAGCTTAGGGGGCAGGGGGAGAGGCGATGAGCAGTTCTTC CASSLGGRGRGDEQFF
TRBJ2-1 once TRBV11-2 - 13 TGTGCCAGCAGCCCCCGCGGGGGCTTGGAGCAGTTCTTC CASSPRGGLEQFF
TRBJ1-1 - TRBV5-6 - 14 TGTGCCAGCAGCCCATGGACGGCAGGCGCTGAAGCTTTCTTT CASSPWTAGAEAFF
TRBJ2-7 - TRBV6-5 - 13 TGTGCCAGCAGTTACTCTAGTACCTACGAGCAGTACTTC CASSYSSTYEQYF
TRBJ2-1 - TRBV11-3 - 16 TGTGCCAGCAGCTCCCCCGATCGGGGACCCTACAATGAGCAGTTCTTC CASSSPDRGPYNEQFF
TRBJ1-1 - TRBV19 - 15 TGTGCCAGTAGAACACGGGAGCGGGGGCTGGCTGAAGCTTTCTTT CASRTRERGLAEAFF
TRBJ1-1 - TRBV5-6 - 11 TGTGCCAGCAGCCTAGGGGGTGAAGCTTTCTTT CASSLGGEAFF
TRBJ1-2 few TRBV7-9 - 13 TGTGCCAGCAGCTTAGCCTGGACGGATGGCTACACCTTC CASSLAWTDGYTF
TRBJ1-1 - TRBV6-1 - 16 TGTGCCAGCAGTGAAGTAGTTATGAGGCGGAACACTGAAGCTTTCTTT CASSEVVMRRNTEAFF
TRBJ2-4 - TRBV6-1 - 16 TGTGCCAGCAGTGTTAGGGTTGGGACCTTGAAAAACATTCAGTACTTC CASSVRVGTLKNIQYF
TRBJ2-1 once TRBV12-1 - 16 TGTGCCAGCAGCTTTGCGCGTGCGGGGGGATACAATGAGCAGTTCTTC CASSFARAGGYNEQFF
TRBJ2-5 - TRBV7-9 - 14 TGTGCCAGCAGCTTCTCAGGGGCCGGGGAGACCCAGTACTTC CASSFSGAGETQYF
TRBJ2-5 - TRBV19 TRBD1 15 TGTGCCAGCCGACAACCGGGACAGGGTGCAGAGACCCAGTACTTC CASRQPGQGAETQYF